The 11 T cell receptor beta chains in this list originate from one sample, sequenced in a study of CD8 T cells in ankylosing spondylitis. Notes on the study in general: Ankylosing spondylitis blood seemed to carry a telltale TCR beta motif made of several highly homologous variants.

Antigens for these TCRs are unknown. TCRdb re-called the 5' RACE reads with MiXCR, one entry per CDR3 protein. The repertoire consists of about 130,000 distinct CDR3 sequences, with roughly 18% occurring once and the leading ten covering around a third. The sequenced sample was blood, either unsorted or a sorted T cell fraction (not recorded which). These receptors were collected from a male donor with ankylosing spondylitis.

The chain is built from TRBV4-1 and TRBJ1-5, with D possibly TRBD1 on 6 matching bases. With 3 bases removed from V and 10 bases from J, the gap between germline ends came to 22 bases. The CDR3 extends over 16 amino acids. Germline CDR1 MGHRA, CDR2 YSYEKL. CDR3 amino acids: CASSHPPRGDYEPQHF. The CDR3 DNA sequence: TGCGCCAGCAGCCATCCACCAAGGGGGGACTACGAACCCCAGCATTTT.

A few counts support this clonotype. The chain employs TRBV9 and TRBJ2-1, with unresolved D. This CDR3 has 16 amino acids. V was cut by 5 bases and J by 1 base, with 16 bases left in between. Germline CDR1 and CDR2: SGDLS and YYNGEE. CDR3 coding DNA: TGTGCCAGCAGTGTATATGAGGACGGGTCCTACAATGAGCAGTTCTTC. Translated, it gives CASSVYEDGSYNEQFF.

V usage is TRBV11-2 and J usage is TRBJ2-1; 10 bases agree with TRBD2. This CDR3 has 16 amino acids. Germline lookup yields CDR1 SGHAT and CDR2 FQNNGV. Trimming took 5 bases from V and 8 from J; bases not matched to a gene: 12. The CDR3 spells CASSQYSASGSYEQFF. CDR3 nucleotide sequence: TGTGCCAGCAGCCAATACTCGGCTAGCGGGAGCTATGAGCAGTTCTTC.

In its sample, this clonotype was seen a few times. The V gene is TRBV7-2, the J gene TRBJ2-7; 10 nucleotides align to TRBD1. CDR3 size: 15 residues. Trimming cost V 4 bases and J 6 bases; bases outside gene matches: 9. Germline CDR1 reads SGHTA; CDR2 reads FQGNSA. In DNA form, the CDR3 reads TGTGCCAGCAGCTACTCCGGGACAGGGGTGACCGAGCAGTACTTC. It translates to CASSYSGTGVTEQYF.

This rearrangement joins TRBV5-1 to TRBJ2-1; D is perhaps TRBD2 (6 bases). Germline lookup yields CDR1 SGHRS and CDR2 YFSETQ. This CDR3 is built from 15 residues. Trimming took off 7 bases at V and 1 base at J, with 15 bases between the two ends. The CDR3 sequence: CASYNGGDSYNEQFF. DNA for the CDR3: TGCGCCAGCTACAATGGCGGGGATTCCTACAATGAGCAGTTCTTC.

V and J are TRBV4-2 and TRBJ2-1; 8 bases line up with TRBD2. The V segment lost 2 bases and the J segment 7 bases; nucleotides outside the gene matches: 4. Germline V CDR1 and CDR2: LGHNA, YNFKEQ. CDR3 length: 14 amino acids. Written as DNA, the CDR3 is TGTGCCAGCAGCCAACGGGAGGGGCGAAATGAGCAGTTCTTC. Encoded protein: CASSQREGRNEQFF.

Many counts were recorded for this clonotype. The V and J genes are TRBV27 and TRBJ1-1; 8 bases agree with TRBD1. J lost 8 bases, V lost 9 bases, and 5 bases had no gene match. CDR1 and CDR2 from the germline V gene are MNHEY and SMNVEV (reference sequence). This CDR3 spans 11 amino acids. DNA for the CDR3: TGTGCCAGTGCAGGGGGCGCCGAAGCTTTCTTT. It yields the protein CASAGGAEAFF.

The chain links TRBV5-1 to TRBJ2-6; no clear D gene. The CDR3 has 17 amino acids. V was trimmed by 0 bases and J by 0 bases, leaving 10 bases between them. Per the germline V gene, CDR1 is SGHRS and CDR2 is YFSETQ. The CDR3 DNA reads as TGCGCCAGCAGCTTGGTTCCATCGGGCTCTGGGGCCAACGTCCTGACTTTC. Protein product: CASSLVPSGSGANVLTF.

Many counts were recorded for this clonotype. V gene TRBV29-1 combines with J gene TRBJ2-1, with TRBD2 identical over 7 bases. The germline V gene encodes CDR1 SQVTM and CDR2 ANQGSEA. The CDR3 has 16 residues. Trimming removed 4 bases from V and 7 bases from J; junction bases left unmatched: 16. CDR3 in amino acids: CSVVGGRLKSWNEQFF. CDR3 bases: TGCAGCGTTGTGGGCGGGAGACTCAAGTCTTGGAATGAGCAGTTCTTC.

The V gene is TRBV7-4, the J gene TRBJ1-4; the D is unclear. The germline V gene has CDR1 SGHVT and CDR2 SQSDAQ. The CDR3 consists of 14 residues. V lost 5 bases and J 7 bases, leaving 14 bases between the germline ends. CDR3 DNA: TGTGCCAGCAGCCCGGTCCGGGCCGCTGAAAAACTGTTTTTT. This gives the protein CASSPVRAAEKLFF. Supplemented by reference TRBV7-4 and TRBJ1-4, the full variable domain reads GAGVSQSPRYKVAKRGRDVALRCDSISGHVTLYWYRQTLGQGSEVLTYSQSDAQRDKSGRPSGRFSAERPERSVSTLKIQRTEQGDSAVYLCASSPVRAAEKLFFGSGTQLSVL.

Only a few counts were recorded for this clonotype. The chain employs TRBV5-6 and TRBJ2-7; D is ambiguous. The germline V gene encodes CDR1 SGHDT and CDR2 YYEEEE. This CDR3 is 16 amino acids long. V lost 2 bases and J 0 bases, leaving 15 bases between the germline ends. The CDR3 nucleotides read TGTGCCAGCAGCTTAATGGGCTCCGTAAGCTCCTACGAGCAGTACTTC. It yields the protein CASSLMGSVSSYEQYF.